This TCR beta chain was identified during a study of blood T cell repertoires in COVID-19. Study background: Researchers got acute and convalescent COVID-19 samples from the United States, Italy and Spain.

Germline V gene data show CDR1 as MNHNS and CDR2 as SASEGT. Losses at the gene ends were 3 bases for V and 6 bases for J; bases not matched to a gene: 10. The CDR3 has 15 residues. Method: immunoSEQ multiplex PCR; TCRdb's copy keeps in-frame clones and lacks some. The table has roughly 180,000 clones, roughly 80% seen once. The chain combines TRBV6-1 with TRBJ1-2; 7 nucleotides agree with TRBD1. Material for sequencing was PBMCs or T cells enriched from blood (not recorded which). The source is a middle-aged woman with acute COVID-19. As DNA, the CDR3 is TGTGCCAGCAGTGACCCGGTAGTACAGGGGCATGGCTACACCTTC. Its translation: CASSDPVVQGHGYTF.